This TCR beta chain was identified in a study of cytomegalovirus exposure and HLA in healthy donors. As concerns this clone: Its cognate antigen is unknown.

Study-level results: Later findings reportedly placed an Asian-associated ancestry cluster below the roughly 670-donor mean for N-insertions. The authors considered a cluster of highly shared sequence variants likely to be a sequencing artifact.

Among the donors, all were healthy bone marrow donors. The PCR used 60 Vbeta and 13 Jbeta primers. Sequencing was performed with immunoSEQ multiplex PCR; in TCRdb, only in-frame clones are kept and a portion is missing. Of some 78,000 clones in the sample, approximately 80% were seen once. V gave up 4 bases and J gave up 0 bases, with 15 bases separating them. CDR3 length: 16 residues. CDR1 SGHVS and CDR2 FNYEAQ come from the germline V gene. This sequence was found in a woman in her forties or fifties in good health and CMV-seropositive. Material: PBMCs. The V gene is TRBV7-6, the J gene TRBJ1-1; D perhaps matches TRBD1 (6 bases). In DNA form, the CDR3 reads TGTGCCAGCAGCTCGGACAGCCACAATATGAACACTGAAGCTTTCTTT. Translating gives CASSSDSHNMNTEAFF.